What follows are 8 T cell receptor beta chains derived from one specimen sequenced in a study of cytomegalovirus exposure and HLA in healthy donors. TCRdb's copy holds only in-frame clones and misses some; the assay was immunoSEQ multiplex PCR. The repertoire consists of fewer than 60,000 clones, with roughly 93% occurring once and the leading ten covering under 2%. The sample comprised PBMCs. Every receptor here comes from a woman under 30 in good health and CMV-seropositive.

This clone is a singleton in its sample. The J gene is TRBJ1-1, the V gene TRBV7-2; 8 bases line up with TRBD1. J gave up 5 bases and V 1 base, and 3 bases lay outside the gene matches. Looked up from germline, CDR1 is SGHTA and CDR2 is FQGNSA. CDR3 size: 14 residues. The DNA for the CDR3 is TGTGCCAGCAGCTTAGGCAGGGGGCTTACTGAAGCTTTCTTT. Translating it yields CASSLGRGLTEAFF.

J is TRBJ2-7 and V is TRBV27, with 8 positions matching TRBD1. V was pared by 5 bases and J by 0 bases, with 6 bases of the junction left unmatched. Germline values: CDR1 MNHEY, CDR2 SMNVEV (reference sequence). The CDR3 totals 15 residues. The CDR3 sequence: CASSDRGVSSYEQYF. In DNA, the CDR3 is TGTGCCAGCAGTGACAGGGGAGTGAGCTCCTACGAGCAGTACTTC.

The genes are TRBV5-1 and TRBJ2-7; tentatively, D is TRBD1 (6 bases). The CDR3 runs 13 residues. CDR1 is SGHRS, CDR2 YFSETQ, per germline. Trimming pared 3 bases from V and 4 bases from J, leaving 11 bases between. The CDR3: CASSSQDSYEQYF. In nucleotides, the CDR3 is TGCGCCAGCAGCTCCCAGGACAGTTACGAGCAGTACTTC.

J is TRBJ1-2 and V is TRBV6-5; D unresolved. Germline CDR1 MNHEY, CDR2 SVGAGI. Trimming shortened V by 0 bases and J by 9 bases, and 11 bases separated the two germline ends. The CDR3 sequence is 13 residues long. In nucleotides, the CDR3 is TGTGCCAGCAGTTACTCTCGCGGTAGAAGCTACACCTTC. Encoded protein: CASSYSRGRSYTF.

This rearrangement joins TRBV6-4 to TRBJ2-3, with 11 nucleotides matching TRBD1. Germline V CDR1 and CDR2: MRHNA, SNTAGT. There are 14 residues in the CDR3. V shed 3 bases and J 4 bases; nucleotides not matched to a gene: 0. The CDR3 nucleotides are TGTGCCAGCAGTGAGGGACAGGGGGCAGATACGCAGTATTTT. This encodes CASSEGQGADTQYF.

The chain has TRBV4-2 and TRBJ1-2, with D possibly matching TRBD1 (5 bases). The CDR3 totals 17 residues. Germline loops: CDR1 LGHNA, CDR2 YNFKEQ. V dropped 0 bases and J dropped 5 bases, with 19 bases sitting between them. CDR3 coding DNA: TGTGCCAGCAGCCAAGATACCATGGGGCGGGGAGAGTATGGCTACACCTTC. This sequence encodes CASSQDTMGRGEYGYTF.

This clone came up once. The V call is TRBV9, the J call TRBJ1-1; 7 nucleotides line up with TRBD1. Germline V CDR1 and CDR2: SGDLS, YYNGEE. The CDR3 sequence is 14 residues long. The V gene end was trimmed by 4 bases and the J gene end by 1 base; junction bases not matched to a gene: 4. The CDR3 nucleotides read TGTGCCAGCAGCCTCCGACAGGGGAACACTGAAGCTTTCTTT. Translation: CASSLRQGNTEAFF. Combining the CDR3 with reference TRBV9 and TRBJ1-1 gives the whole variable domain DSGVTQTPKHLITATGQRVTLRCSPRSGDLSVYWYQQSLDQGLQFLIQYYNGEERAKGNILERFSAQQFPDLHSELNLSSLELGDSALYFCASSLRQGNTEAFFGQGTRLTVV.

V and J are TRBV25-1 and TRBJ2-1, with 9 bases fitting TRBD1. V trimming: 3 bases; J trimming: 6 bases; junction bases outside the gene matches: 0. The CDR3 length is 13 residues. The germline V gene encodes CDR1 MGHDK and CDR2 SYGVNS. The CDR3, as DNA: TGTGCCAGCAGTGAGACAGGGGGCAATGAGCAGTTCTTC. Its translation is CASSETGGNEQFF.